Below are 12 T cell receptor beta chains sequenced from a single sample in a study of blood T cell repertoires in COVID-19. TCRdb's copy holds only in-frame clones and misses some; the assay was immunoSEQ multiplex PCR. This sample has 300,000 to 350,000 clones, with roughly 87% found just once. The sequenced sample consisted of PBMCs or T cells enriched from blood (not recorded which). The receptors come from a woman between 18 and 29 years old who had recovered from COVID-19.

The chain recombines TRBV4-2 with TRBJ2-1, with D possibly matching TRBD2 (5 bases). The CDR3 has 15 residues. Germline CDR1 is LGHNA and CDR2 is YNFKEQ. The ends were cut back, 4 bases at V and 3 bases at J, with 13 bases in the middle. The CDR3 here is CASSPEPRDYNEQFF. In nucleotides, the CDR3 is TGTGCCAGCAGCCCCGAGCCCCGGGACTACAATGAGCAGTTCTTC.

The V and J genes are TRBV2 and TRBJ1-5; tentative D call: TRBD1 (5 bases). Germline CDR1 and CDR2: SNHLY and FYNNEI. Trimming removed 5 bases from V and 5 bases from J, with 10 bases in between. This CDR3 is 13 amino acids long. The CDR3 nucleotides read TGTGCCAGCAGTCCGGGACTTGATCAGCCCCAGCATTTT. It codes for CASSPGLDQPQHF. The full variable domain, completed using reference TRBV2 and TRBJ1-5, is EPEVTQTPSHQVTQMGQEVILRCVPISNHLYFYWYRQILGQKVEFLVSFYNNEISEKSEIFDDQFSVERPDGSNFTLKIRSTKLEDSAMYFCASSPGLDQPQHFGDGTRLSIL.

The chain has TRBV6-1 and TRBJ2-3, with D maybe TRBD2 (6 bases). V lost 2 bases, J lost 9 bases, and 18 bases lay in between. CDR3 length: 15 residues. The V gene's germline CDR1 is MNHNS and CDR2 SASEGT. The CDR3 nucleotides read TGTGCCAGCAGTGAAATGGCGGGCACGGCGGGGACGCAGTATTTT. Amino acids: CASSEMAGTAGTQYF.

This chain connects TRBV4-1 to TRBJ1-6; no firm D call. Germline CDR1 reads MGHRA; CDR2 reads YSYEKL. CDR3 length: 14 amino acids. V dropped 0 bases and J dropped 7 bases, with 7 bases sitting between them. This CDR3 is CASSQDGRNSPLHF. The CDR3 DNA reads TGCGCCAGCAGCCAAGATGGTCGGAATTCACCCCTCCACTTT.

The V call is TRBV9, the J call TRBJ2-2, with 8 nucleotides matching TRBD2. The CDR3 contains 15 residues. Germline V gene sequence: CDR1 SGDLS, CDR2 YYNGEE. V gave up 1 base and J gave up 5 bases; unmatched junction bases: 4. The CDR3 here is CASSVSLAGTGELFF. DNA of the CDR3: TGTGCCAGCAGCGTAAGCCTAGCGGGTACCGGGGAGCTGTTTTTT.

The chain recombines TRBV21-1 with TRBJ2-1; TRBD1, the table's D call, lacks a check against the DNA. TRBV21-1 is recorded as a pseudogene. This CDR3 spans 18 amino acids. The CDR3 sequence: CASSKGEGTSRSYNEQFF. CDR3 DNA sequence: TGTGCCAGCAGCAAAGGGGAAGGGACATCCCGCTCCTACAATGAGCAGTTCTTC.

The gene calls are TRBV18 and TRBJ1-2; no clear D gene. Germline CDR1 is KGHSH and CDR2 is LQKENI. V was pared by 2 bases and J by 0 bases, with 7 bases between. There are 14 residues in the CDR3. The CDR3 reads CASSPGGPNYGYTF. The DNA for the CDR3 is TGTGCCAGCTCACCAGGAGGGCCTAACTATGGCTACACCTTC.

The chain's CDR3 is CASSPGGSGETQYF. CDR3 DNA: TGTGCCAGCAGCCCGGGGGGGTCTGGAGAGACCCAGTACTTC. The V and J genes are TRBV7-7 and TRBJ2-5; 8 bases map to TRBD2. The germline gives CDR1 SSHAT, CDR2 FNYEAQ (reference sequence). The CDR3 has 14 residues. The V and J ends lost 5 bases and 4 bases, in that order; junction bases with no gene match: 6.

The chain couples TRBV5-1 to TRBJ2-7; 9 bases are shared with TRBD1. V lost 0 bases and J lost 0; bases outside the gene matches: 1. The CDR3 spans 15 residues. Looked up from germline, CDR1 is SGHRS and CDR2 is YFSETQ. CDR3 in DNA: TGCGCCAGCAGCTTGGGGACAGGGGCCTCCTACGAGCAGTACTTC. Translating gives CASSLGTGASYEQYF.

This clone came up once. V is TRBV4-1 and J is TRBJ2-3; TRBD1 matches 8 bases. With V trimmed by 4 bases and J by 4 bases, 10 bases remained unmatched. Germline values: CDR1 MGHRA, CDR2 YSYEKL. The CDR3 spans 16 residues. The CDR3 spells CASSLTLDRVSDTQYF. The CDR3 DNA reads as TGCGCCAGCAGCCTGACCCTGGACAGGGTCTCAGATACGCAGTATTTT.

The table lists this clone with a few counts. The chain combines TRBV7-3 with TRBJ1-5; D not certain. The CDR3 covers 13 residues. The germline V gene has CDR1 SGHTA and CDR2 FQGTGA. The ends were cut back, 2 bases at V and 7 bases at J, with 9 bases in the middle. The CDR3 DNA sequence: TGTGCCAGCAGCTTACAGCCGGGGCAGCCCCAGCATTTT. Its translation is CASSLQPGQPQHF.

This clone appeared a single time. The CDR3 sequence is CASSLEPGGPDTGELFF. Written as DNA, the CDR3 is TGTGCCAGCAGCTTAGAACCAGGGGGCCCTGACACCGGGGAGCTGTTTTTT. This chain joins TRBV13 and TRBJ2-2, with 8 positions matching TRBD1. Germline V CDR1 and CDR2: PRHDT, FYEKMQ (reference sequence). V gave up 1 base and J gave up 3 bases; unmatched junction bases: 7. CDR3 length equals 17 residues.